One sample yielded the 10 T cell receptor beta chains listed below, sequenced in a study of T-cell memory formation after mild COVID-19. TCRdb reprocessed the 5' RACE reads via MiXCR and lists one record per CDR3 protein. This table holds under 250,000 distinct CDR3 sequences, 10% to 13% found once. The sequenced sample was PBMCs or a T cell subset sorted from them (not recorded which). These receptors all stem from a man in his late teens or twenties who had mild COVID-19 (a few samples of this study predate the infection). Cell type and time point are not known.

This clonotype was counted between two and nine times. The V call is TRBV2, the J call TRBJ1-1; D gene ambiguous. The length of the CDR3 is 12 residues. From germline, CDR1 is SNHLY and CDR2 FYNNEI. V gave up 4 bases and J gave up 6 bases, with 9 bases separating them. The CDR3 spells CASSGDLAEAFF. The CDR3 DNA reads TGTGCCAGCAGTGGGGATTTGGCTGAAGCTTTCTTT.

This clonotype was seen a few times. This chain's CDR3 is CASSFLETSGELFF. The CDR3 nucleotides are TGCGCCAGCAGCTTCCTCGAGACCTCAGGGGAGCTGTTTTTT. V and J are TRBV5-1 and TRBJ2-2, with D hard to call. Trimming shortened V by 2 bases and J by 8 bases, and 13 bases separated the two germline ends. Per germline, CDR1 SGHRS and CDR2 YFSETQ. The CDR3 totals 14 residues.

The chain employs TRBV12-3 or TRBV12-4 and TRBJ1-2; D unresolved. The CDR3 sequence is 13 residues long. V was shortened by 3 bases and J by 8 bases, with 13 bases between the two germline ends. The chain's CDR3 is CASSLFPSGGYTF. CDR3 DNA: TGTGCCAGCAGTTTGTTCCCCTCGGGGGGCTACACCTTC.

A few counts support this clonotype. The chain carries TRBV11-2 and TRBJ2-2; no clear D gene. V lost 0 bases to trimming and J lost 4 bases, with 12 bases between them. The CDR3 has 16 residues. Per the germline V gene, CDR1 is SGHAT and CDR2 is FQNNGV. The CDR3 DNA follows: TGTGCCAGCAGCTTAGAAATTGGAATCGTCACCGGGGAGCTGTTTTTT. Translation: CASSLEIGIVTGELFF.

This clonotype was detected a few times. The chain carries TRBV28 and TRBJ1-2, with TRBD1 as a possible D gene (5 bases). Germline assignment: CDR1 MDHEN and CDR2 SYDVKM. V was cut by 3 bases and J by 4 bases, with 21 bases left in between. CDR3 size: 17 residues. CDR3 bases: TGTGCCAGCAGTTTCCACCTTGAGGGACGGAAGACCTATGGCTACACCTTC. Translated, it gives CASSFHLEGRKTYGYTF.

In DNA, the CDR3 is TGTGCCAGCAGCCCCGGAGGGGGTGCTTTCTTT. As protein: CASSPGGGAFF. The chain combines TRBV7-2 with TRBJ1-1; possible D gene TRBD1, 6 bases. CDR3 length equals 11 residues. Trimming took 5 bases from V and 11 from J, leaving 12 bases between them. The germline V gene encodes CDR1 SGHTA and CDR2 FQGNSA.

This clonotype was detected a few times. The chain combines TRBV18 with TRBJ2-1; 10 nucleotides agree with TRBD2. In germline, CDR1 is KGHSH, CDR2 LQKENI. The CDR3 is 14 residues long. Trimming took 4 bases from V and 7 from J; bases not matched to a gene: 4. CDR3 sequence reads: CASSRQGLANEQFF. The CDR3 region has the DNA TGTGCCAGCTCACGACAGGGACTAGCGAATGAGCAGTTCTTC. The entire variable domain, with the rest obtained from reference TRBV18 and TRBJ2-1, is as follows: NAGVMQNPRHLVRRRGQEARLRCSPMKGHSHVYWYRQLPEEGLKFMVYLQKENIIDESGMPKERFSAEFPKEGPSILRIQQVVRGDSAAYFCASSRQGLANEQFFGPGTRLTVL.

This clonotype was recorded at least ten times. The CDR3: CASSLTGWGQFF. The CDR3 nucleotides are TGCGCCAGCAGCTTGACAGGCTGGGGGCAGTTCTTC. The chain couples TRBV5-1 to TRBJ2-1; D is perhaps TRBD1 (5 bases). This CDR3 has 12 residues. CDR1 and CDR2 (germline): SGHRS, YFSETQ. Trimming cost V 1 base and J 12 bases, with 11 bases left between them.

This clonotype appeared many times. The V gene is TRBV5-4, the J gene TRBJ2-5, with D maybe TRBD1 (6 bases). Trimming removed 5 bases at V and 1 base at J, with 15 bases between. Germline lookup yields CDR1 SGHNT and CDR2 YYREEE (reference sequence). The CDR3 runs 15 residues. Here the CDR3 reads CASRPTGIGQETQYF. The CDR3 DNA reads TGTGCCAGCAGGCCCACAGGGATTGGCCAAGAGACCCAGTACTTC.

The chain employs TRBV20-1 and TRBJ2-5; D gene uncertain. The V gene lost 3 bases and the J gene lost 4 bases, with 9 bases spanning the gap. CDR1 is DFQATT, CDR2 SNEGSKA, per germline (reference sequence). The CDR3 runs to 12 residues. As DNA, the CDR3 is TGCAGTGCTAGGGCCCCCGGAGAGACCCAGTACTTC. It encodes CSARAPGETQYF.